The sequence of this TCR beta chain was determined in a study of blood T cell repertoires in COVID-19. Study details: Sites across the United States, Italy and Spain contributed samples from acute and convalescent COVID-19.

In the original workflow: Reference gene primer amplification in the assay estimated nucleated cell counts. TCRdb's copy holds only in-frame clones and misses some; the assay was immunoSEQ multiplex PCR. V and J calls and clone size are copied from that table; D and trimming were computed from the DNA. The sample has about 59,000 clones; 85% to 90% are singletons. Germline trimming cut 0 bases from V and 10 bases from J; bases unmatched to any gene: 11. This CDR3 is built from 16 residues. Looked up from germline, CDR1 is LGHNA and CDR2 is YSLEER. This rearrangement joins TRBV4-3 to TRBJ1-4; 7 positions agree with TRBD1. The sample comprised peripheral blood. The receptor was isolated from an elderly woman with active COVID-19. CDR3 nucleotide sequence: TGCGCCAGCAGCCAAGATAGCCGACAGGGCTATGGAAAACTGTTTTTT. It yields the protein CASSQDSRQGYGKLFF.